Below are 4 T cell receptor beta chains sequenced from a single sample in a study of monozygotic twins with inflammatory bowel disease. TCRdb reprocessed the 5' RACE reads, with one entry per CDR3 protein and no DNA. This sample's table reports 310,000 or so distinct CDR3 sequences. Sequencing used blood. The receptors were sampled from a human donor with ulcerative colitis or Crohn's disease, or a healthy co-twin of an affected twin (not recorded which).

V and J are TRBV7-9 and TRBJ2-1; without DNA, the TCRdb call of TRBD1 cannot be checked. Germline V gene sequence: CDR1 SEHNR, CDR2 FQNEAQ (reference sequence). This CDR3 is built from 17 residues. The CDR3 sequence: CASSPPSRDQSYNEQFF. Full variable domain (missing parts from reference TRBV7-9 and TRBJ2-1): DTGVSQNPRHKITKRGQNVTFRCDPISEHNRLYWYRQTLGQGPEFLTYFQNEAQLEKSRLLSDRFSAERPKGSFSTLEIQRTEQGDSAMYLCASSPPSRDQSYNEQFFGPGTRLTVL.

The genes are TRBV29-1 and TRBJ2-7; as DNA is missing, the TRBD1 call by TCRdb cannot be tested. The CDR3 covers 11 residues. Germline-derived CDR1 and CDR2 are SQVTM and ANQGSEA. CDR3 sequence reads: CSVGTGYEQYF.

The V and J genes are TRBV7-2 and TRBJ2-2; absent DNA, TCRdb's TRBD1 call cannot be checked. The germline gives CDR1 SGHTA, CDR2 FQGNSA. This CDR3 spans 17 amino acids. The CDR3 reads CASDGTGTGGPTGELFF.

V gene TRBV15 combines with J gene TRBJ2-3. The CDR3 runs 15 residues. Germline lookup yields CDR1 LNHNV and CDR2 YYDKDF (reference sequence). CDR3 protein: CATSRGRLDTDTQYF.